The clone carrying this TCR beta chain was detected many times. Its antigen is still unknown. TCRdb re-analysed the 5' RACE reads in MiXCR, keeping a single row per CDR3 protein. Of 250,000 to 300,000 distinct CDR3 sequences listed, roughly 17% are singletons. This sample was taken from a study of T-cell memory formation after mild COVID-19. General study points: Contracting clones from day 15 to 85 had balanced CD4/CD8; later expanders favoured CD4+.

CDR3 length: 15 residues. Germline CDR1 is ENHRY and CDR2 is SYGVKD. Trimming stripped 2 bases from V and 5 bases from J, with 15 bases between. The sequence derives from a man younger than 35 who had mild COVID-19 (a few samples of this study predate the infection). Cell type and time point are not known. This chain links TRBV10-3 with TRBJ1-2; tentative D call: TRBD1 (5 bases). Material: PBMCs or a T cell subset sorted from them (not recorded which). In nucleotides, the CDR3 is TGTGCCATCAGTGAGCGACCCGGGACGGAGTATGGCTACACCTTC. It is translated as CAISERPGTEYGYTF.